Below, 17 T cell receptor beta chains from the same sample are listed, as sequenced in a study of blood T cell repertoires in COVID-19. TCRdb keeps only in-frame clones here, not all; method: immunoSEQ multiplex PCR. The top ten clones hold approximately 50% of a sample with roughly 64,000 clones, 72% of them seen once. What was sequenced was PBMCs or T cells enriched from blood (not recorded which). Source of these receptors: a woman between 55 and 75 years old who had been exposed to COVID-19.

This chain links TRBV5-1 with TRBJ2-5; D is perhaps TRBD1 (5 bases). Germline lookup yields CDR1 SGHRS and CDR2 YFSETQ. Trimming removed 4 bases from V and 0 bases from J, with 7 bases in between. The CDR3 has 13 amino acids. This CDR3 is CASSPGYQETQYF. The CDR3 DNA reads TGCGCCAGCAGCCCAGGGTACCAAGAGACCCAGTACTTC.

The chain carries TRBV20-1 and TRBJ2-1, with a weak D call TRBD2 (6 bases). Germline V CDR1 and CDR2: DFQATT, SNEGSKA (reference sequence). The CDR3 spans 11 residues. Trimming pared 7 bases from V and 10 bases from J, leaving 14 bases between. This CDR3 is CSVSPGREQFF. CDR3 nucleotides: TGCAGTGTCTCCCCGGGGAGGGAGCAGTTCTTC.

The genes are TRBV5-6 and TRBJ1-2, with D possibly matching TRBD1 (5 bases). Per germline, CDR1 SGHDT and CDR2 YYEEEE. The CDR3 covers 15 residues. V dropped 4 bases and J dropped 0 bases, with 13 bases sitting between them. This CDR3 reads CASSVTGDSNYGYTF. In DNA, the CDR3 is TGTGCCAGCAGCGTAACAGGCGATTCTAACTATGGCTACACCTTC.

The genes are TRBV11-3 and TRBJ2-3, with 8 positions matching TRBD2. There are 15 residues in the CDR3. V gave up 5 bases and J gave up 2 bases; unmatched junction bases: 6. CDR1 and CDR2 from the germline V gene are SGHNT and YENEEA. DNA for the CDR3: TGTGCCAGCAGCCCGGGAGGGGCCCTCACAGATACGCAGTATTTT. Its translation is CASSPGGALTDTQYF.

The genes are TRBV27 and TRBJ2-3; the D gene is possibly TRBD2 (5 bases). Germline CDR1 and CDR2: MNHEY and SMNVEV (reference sequence). Trimming removed 4 bases at V and 1 base at J, with 18 bases between. CDR3 length: 17 amino acids. The CDR3 spells CASSSLIRTRGTDTQYF. The CDR3 nucleotides are TGTGCCAGCAGTTCCCTGATCCGCACTAGGGGCACAGATACGCAGTATTTT.

Concerning this clone itself: Other DNA sequences in the sample encode the same CDR3. The chain employs TRBV27 and TRBJ2-3; TRBD2 matches at 9 bases. The germline V gene has CDR1 MNHEY and CDR2 SMNVEV (reference sequence). J lost 4 bases, V lost 8 bases, and 4 bases had no gene match. CDR3 size: 13 residues. CDR3 bases: TGTGCCAGCGGGGCGGGAGGGCCAGATACGCAGTATTTT. This sequence encodes CASGAGGPDTQYF.

CDR3 amino acids: CASSRDSQGHNEQFF. Written as DNA, the CDR3 is TGTGCCAGCAGCCGGGACTCCCAAGGCCACAATGAGCAGTTCTTC. The chain links TRBV5-8 to TRBJ2-1; D perhaps matches TRBD2 (6 bases). Trimming took off 4 bases at V and 5 bases at J, with 16 bases between the two ends. CDR3 length equals 15 residues. The germline gives CDR1 SGHTS, CDR2 YDEGEE.

A single count supports this clone. The gene calls are TRBV28 and TRBJ1-2; 9 nucleotides align to TRBD1. Germline CDR1 reads MDHEN; CDR2 reads SYDVKM. The V and J ends lost 3 bases and 3 bases, in that order; junction bases with no gene match: 2. There are 14 residues in the CDR3. CDR3: CASSLGQGDYGYTF. The CDR3 coding sequence is TGTGCCAGCAGTTTGGGACAGGGTGACTATGGCTACACCTTC.

This chain links TRBV5-4 with TRBJ2-7, with TRBD2 as a possible D gene (6 bases). CDR1 is SGHNT, CDR2 YYREEE, per germline (reference sequence). This CDR3 region has 15 residues. Trimming took off 0 bases at V and 0 bases at J, with 10 bases between the two ends. This chain's CDR3 is CASSLAGVSSYEQYF. DNA of the CDR3: TGTGCCAGCAGCTTGGCGGGGGTTAGCTCCTACGAGCAGTACTTC.

The chain uses TRBV30 and TRBJ1-4; TRBD1 matches 8 bases. Germline V gene sequence: CDR1 GTSNPN, CDR2 SVGIG (reference sequence). The trim removed 7 bases at V and 8 bases at J, leaving 12 bases unmatched. This CDR3 region has 14 residues. CDR3 DNA sequence: TGTGCCTACCCCTTCGGGACAGGAGGGGAAAAACTGTTTTTT. Residues: CAYPFGTGGEKLFF. Full variable domain (outside the CDR3, taken from reference TRBV30 and TRBJ1-4): SQTIHQWPATLVQPVGSPLSLECTVEGTSNPNLYWYRQAAGRGLQLLFYSVGIGQISSEVPQNLSASRPQDRQFILSSKKLLLSDSGFYLCAYPFGTGGEKLFFGSGTQLSVL.

The count of this clone is one. The chain combines TRBV30 with TRBJ1-1; D is unclear. The germline CDR1 and CDR2 sequences are GTSNPN and SVGIG (reference sequence). There are 11 residues in the CDR3. V lost 1 base to trimming and J lost 5 bases, with 5 bases between them. CDR3 residues: CAWSDRTEAFF. The CDR3 region has the DNA TGTGCCTGGAGTGACCGGACTGAAGCTTTCTTT.

The V call is TRBV7-2, the J call TRBJ1-4; D is perhaps TRBD1 (6 bases). With 1 base removed from V and 8 bases from J, the gap between germline ends came to 20 bases. CDR3 length: 17 residues. Germline V gene lookup returns CDR1 SGHTA and CDR2 FQGNSA. CDR3 sequence reads: CASSLGVDGGAGEKLFF. DNA for the CDR3: TGTGCCAGCAGCTTAGGGGTCGATGGGGGGGCAGGGGAAAAACTGTTTTTT.

The CDR3 loop is CASRTDIGSYNEQFF. The CDR3 region has the DNA TGCGCCAGCAGGACGGACATCGGCTCCTACAATGAGCAGTTCTTC. The chain carries TRBV10-2 and TRBJ2-1, with D perhaps matching TRBD1 (5 bases). Trimming removed 6 bases at V and 0 bases at J, with 12 bases between. The length of the CDR3 is 15 residues. Looked up from germline, CDR1 is WSHSY and CDR2 is SAAADI.

This clone was detected many times. The genes are TRBV19 and TRBJ2-1; TRBD1 matches 8 bases. In germline, CDR1 is LNHDA, CDR2 SQIVND (reference sequence). Trimming cost V 5 bases and J 9 bases; bases outside gene matches: 12. This CDR3 is 15 amino acids long. In DNA, the CDR3 is TGTGCCAGTAGTCCGGGGACAGGAAGGTCCATTGAGCAGTTCTTC. Protein sequence: CASSPGTGRSIEQFF.

CDR3 nucleotide sequence: TGTGCCAGCAGTTACACGCTCGGGGGGATCAAGGCTGAAGCTTTCTTT. Protein: CASSYTLGGIKAEAFF. This chain uses TRBV6-5 with TRBJ1-1; D may be TRBD1 (5 bases). CDR3 length equals 16 residues. Trimming took 2 bases from V and 6 from J, leaving 19 bases between them. The V gene's germline CDR1 is MNHEY and CDR2 SVGAGI.

The sample holds one count of this clone. The J gene is TRBJ2-7, the V gene TRBV28, with 12 bases matching TRBD1. CDR1 and CDR2 (germline): MDHEN, SYDVKM. V was pared by 5 bases and J by 5 bases, with 7 bases of the junction left unmatched. The CDR3 contains 15 residues. The CDR3 region is CASSVTGQGANEQYF. The DNA of the CDR3 is TGTGCCAGCAGTGTCACGGGACAGGGGGCGAACGAGCAGTACTTC.

Comments on this clone: One end of the junction does not line up with germline, which may come from a read error. This chain joins TRBV20-1 and TRBJ2-4; 11 positions match TRBD2. Germline V lookup: CDR1 DFQATT, CDR2 SNEGSKA (reference sequence). The CDR3 length is 11 residues. The CDR3 spells CSARAGTSGGF. As DNA, the CDR3 is TGCAGTGCTAGAGCCGGGACTAGCGGTGGCTTC.